Below, 30 T cell receptor beta chains from the same sample are listed, as sequenced in a study of blood T cells in healthy people across ages. A sample-barcoded 5' primer and a J-beta primer mix were used in a second PCR of roughly 7 to 12 cycles. TCRdb passed the 5' RACE reads through MiXCR, listing each CDR3 protein once. There are over 1,500,000 distinct CDR3 sequences in the sample; about 39% occur only once, and 23% lies in the top ten. The source material was blood. The receptors originated from a human donor in good health.

This clonotype was observed a few times. The rearrangement links TRBV3-1 to TRBJ1-2; a possible D gene is TRBD1 (5 bases). CDR3 size: 15 residues. CDR1 and CDR2 (germline): LGHDT, YNNKEL (reference sequence). Deletions cut 3 bases from V and 3 bases from J, with 14 bases between. CDR3 nucleotides: TGTGCCAGCAGCCAGGTCATGGAAGGGGACTATGGCTACACCTTC. Translated, it gives CASSQVMEGDYGYTF.

The chain combines TRBV4-1 with TRBJ1-6; a weak D match, TRBD1 (6 bases). Germline CDR1 and CDR2: MGHRA and YSYEKL. V shed 0 bases and J shed 8 bases, with 11 bases lying between them. This CDR3 region has 15 residues. CDR3 in amino acids: CASSQDRGGDSPLHF. Here the CDR3 DNA reads TGCGCCAGCAGCCAAGATCGAGGGGGTGATTCACCCCTCCACTTT.

The gene calls are TRBV29-1 and TRBJ1-5; perhaps TRBD1 as D (5 bases). Trimming took 7 bases from V and 3 from J, leaving 19 bases between them. CDR1 and CDR2 (germline): SQVTM, ANQGSEA. The CDR3 has 15 amino acids. The CDR3 is CSASLGGGNNQPQHF. The DNA of the CDR3 is TGCAGCGCATCCCTAGGTGGGGGTAACAATCAGCCCCAGCATTTT.

This clonotype was found a few times. V is TRBV9 and J is TRBJ2-4; D is uncertain. The end of the DNA fits TRBJ2-5 better, so the J call may be wrong. Germline V gives CDR1 SGDLS, CDR2 YYNGEE. The length of the CDR3 is 14 residues. CDR3 nucleotides: TGTGCCAGCAGCGTAGGGGTAGGATCGGAGACCCAGTACTTC. Translation: CASSVGVGSETQYF.

The V and J genes are TRBV3-1 and TRBJ1-2; D is possibly TRBD1 (5 bases). Deletions cut 3 bases from V and 4 bases from J, with 12 bases between. CDR1 LGHDT and CDR2 YNNKEL come from the germline V gene (reference sequence). The CDR3 is 14 residues long. CDR3 nucleotide sequence: TGTGCCAGCAGCCAGGAACAGGTCGTCTATGGCTACACCTTC. This translates into CASSQEQVVYGYTF.

The chain joins TRBV6-4 to TRBJ1-1; no firm D call. The V and J ends lost 2 bases and 4 bases respectively, with 14 bases between them. This CDR3 contains 15 residues. Germline assignment: CDR1 MRHNA and CDR2 SNTAGT. The CDR3, as DNA: TGTGCCAGCAGTGACCAGAGTGGAGGTAGCACTGAAGCTTTCTTT. Translated, it gives CASSDQSGGSTEAFF.

This clonotype was observed a handful of times. The V call is TRBV6-1, the J call TRBJ2-5, with 9 bases that match TRBD1. CDR1 MNHNS and CDR2 SASEGT come from the germline V gene. V lost 6 bases and J lost 5; bases outside the gene matches: 10. The CDR3 has 15 residues. CDR3 residues: CASRPGTGSGETQYF. DNA for the CDR3: TGTGCCAGCAGACCCGGGACAGGGTCAGGGGAGACCCAGTACTTC.

This clonotype was recorded many times. The V and J genes are TRBV7-2 and TRBJ2-1; D could derive from TRBD1 or TRBD2 (5 bases each). Between the trimmed V and J ends, which lost 5 bases and 8 bases, there was a span of 19 bases. This CDR3 region has 15 residues. From germline, CDR1 is SGHTA and CDR2 FQGNSA. CDR3 protein: CASSRGLSPFDEQFF. CDR3 bases: TGTGCCAGCAGCCGGGGCCTAAGCCCTTTCGATGAGCAGTTCTTC.

This clonotype has only a few counts. This chain joins TRBV6-9 and TRBJ1-1; D is possibly TRBD1 (6 bases). The length of the CDR3 is 15 residues. Trimming left V 5 bases short and J 5 bases short, with 18 bases between. From germline, CDR1 is MNHGY and CDR2 SVAAGI. CDR3 amino acids: CASSTWRGGGTEAFF. CDR3 coding DNA: TGTGCCAGCAGTACCTGGAGGGGGGGTGGAACTGAAGCTTTCTTT.

The rearrangement uses TRBV6-4 and TRBJ2-1, with 7 bases aligning to TRBD2. This CDR3 is 15 amino acids long. Germline V lookup: CDR1 MRHNA, CDR2 SNTAGT. V shed 2 bases, J shed 4 bases, and the junction held 5 bases outside the gene matches. The CDR3 region is CASSDGAGVYNEQFF. The DNA of the CDR3 is TGTGCCAGCAGTGACGGGGCGGGGGTATACAATGAGCAGTTCTTC.

The chain links TRBV3-1 to TRBJ1-2; weak D call: TRBD1 (5 bases). V was shortened by 4 bases and J by 1 base, with 13 bases between the two germline ends. Germline V lookup: CDR1 LGHDT, CDR2 YNNKEL (reference sequence). The CDR3 runs 15 residues. The chain's CDR3 is CASSPMTENNYGYTF. In DNA form, the CDR3 reads TGTGCCAGCAGCCCGATGACAGAGAATAACTATGGCTACACCTTC.

The V and J genes are TRBV6-1 and TRBJ2-3, with 8 bases matching TRBD2. From germline, CDR1 is MNHNS and CDR2 SASEGT. V lost 6 bases, J lost 0 bases, and 11 bases stayed unmatched. There are 17 residues in the CDR3. The CDR3 spells CASSRDVAGSSTDTQYF. The CDR3 DNA sequence: TGTGCCAGCAGCCGAGACGTAGCGGGGTCTAGCACAGATACGCAGTATTTT.

This clonotype was seen many times. This chain joins TRBV2 and TRBJ2-3, with 9 positions matching TRBD2. The CDR3 sequence is 16 residues long. Germline CDR1 and CDR2: SNHLY and FYNNEI. Trimming at V came to 5 bases and at J to 1 base, leaving 7 bases not matched to a gene. As DNA, the CDR3 is TGTGCCAGCAGTCCCAGACTAGCGGCTGGCACAGATACGCAGTATTTT. Protein: CASSPRLAAGTDTQYF.

This clonotype was found a few times. The chain links TRBV28 to TRBJ2-6; no firm D call. Germline CDR1 MDHEN, CDR2 SYDVKM. Between the trimmed V and J ends, which lost 10 bases and 4 bases, there was a span of 11 bases. CDR3 size: 13 residues. CDR3 in DNA: TGTGCCACCGCGTCCCCAGGGGCCAACGTCCTGACTTTC. Amino acids: CATASPGANVLTF.

This clonotype came up a few times. This chain links TRBV25-1 with TRBJ2-4; 10 nucleotides match TRBD1. The J call could be wrong; TRBJ2-7 is a better fit for the DNA end. Per germline, CDR1 MGHDK and CDR2 SYGVNS. The CDR3 covers 17 residues. For the CDR3, the DNA is TGTGCCAGCAGTGAATCGGGGGGGACAGGGGAGTTTGGCGAGCAGTACTTC. Protein: CASSESGGTGEFGEQYF.

This clonotype appeared a single time. This rearrangement joins TRBV20-1 to TRBJ1-6, with D tentatively TRBD1 (5 bases). Trimming shortened V by 4 bases and J by 8 bases, and 15 bases separated the two germline ends. The germline gives CDR1 DFQATT, CDR2 SNEGSKA (reference sequence). CDR3 length equals 14 residues. The CDR3 region is CSAKTARFDSPLHF. The CDR3 DNA reads as TGCAGTGCTAAGACAGCCCGGTTTGATTCACCCCTCCACTTT.

Here the CDR3 reads CASSEPQYF. The CDR3 DNA reads TGTGCCAGCAGTGAACCCCAGTACTTC. The J gene is TRBJ2-5, the V gene TRBV2; no definite D call. The CDR3 loop spans 9 amino acids. CDR1 is SNHLY and CDR2 is FYNNEI in the germline V gene. V was trimmed by 2 bases and J by 9 bases, leaving 1 base between them.

Only a few counts were recorded for this clonotype. The chain couples TRBV3-1 to TRBJ1-2; possibly TRBD1 for D (6 bases). V dropped 3 bases and J dropped 2 bases, with 13 bases sitting between them. CDR1 and CDR2 from the germline V gene are LGHDT and YNNKEL (reference sequence). The CDR3 is 15 residues long. The CDR3 spells CASSHGTRSNYGYTF. CDR3 DNA: TGTGCCAGCAGCCATGGGACACGGTCAAACTATGGCTACACCTTC. Combining the CDR3 with reference TRBV3-1 and TRBJ1-2 gives the whole variable domain DTAVSQTPKYLVTQMGNDKSIKCEQNLGHDTMYWYKQDSKKFLKIMFSYNNKELIINETVPNRFSPKSPDKAHLNLHINSLELGDSAVYFCASSHGTRSNYGYTFGSGTRLTVV.

This clonotype has ten or more counts. The chain employs TRBV24-1 and TRBJ2-5; 9 nucleotides agree with TRBD1. Germline trimming cut 7 bases from V and 4 bases from J; bases unmatched to any gene: 9. In germline, CDR1 is KGHDR, CDR2 SFDVKD. The CDR3 runs 15 residues. The chain's CDR3 is CATSSVTGGGETQYF. The DNA of the CDR3 is TGTGCCACCAGCAGCGTGACAGGGGGAGGAGAGACCCAGTACTTC.

Turning to this clonotype: Just one base apart from a much larger clone, this may be a read error. The chain uses TRBV12-3 or TRBV12-4 and TRBJ2-4, with 9 bases identical to TRBD1. The CDR3 sequence is 15 residues long. The CDR3 sequence is CASSETGTGKNVQYF. The CDR3 nucleotides are TGTGCCAGCAGTGAAACCGGGACAGGGAAAAACGTTCAGTACTTC.

J is TRBJ1-6 and V is TRBV20-1, with no clear D. This CDR3 has 13 residues. Per germline, CDR1 DFQATT and CDR2 SNEGSKA (reference sequence). Trimming stripped 6 bases from V and 6 bases from J, with 12 bases between. CDR3 residues: CSASEQANSPLHF. The CDR3 DNA reads TGCAGTGCGTCAGAACAAGCTAATTCACCCCTCCACTTT.

This clonotype was picked up a small number of times. One end of the junction is discordant with germline, which a read error may explain. The chain carries TRBV28 and TRBJ2-4; D might be TRBD1 or TRBD2, each matching 5 bases. From germline, CDR1 is MDHEN and CDR2 SYDVKM. The CDR3 length is 17 residues. CDR3 sequence reads: CASSSPFLSGPENLQYF. CDR3 in DNA: TGTGCCAGCAGTTCGCCCTTCCTTTCGGGACCCGAAAACCTTCAGTACTTC. Full variable domain (remainder filled in from reference TRBV28 and TRBJ2-4): DVKVTQSSRYLVKRTGEKVFLECVQDMDHENMFWYRQDPGLGLRLIYFSYDVKMKEKGDIPEGYSVSREKKERFSLILESASTNQTSMYLCASSSPFLSGPENLQYFGAGTRLSVL.

V gene TRBV27 combines with J gene TRBJ1-1, with TRBD1 as a possible D gene (5 bases). CDR3 length equals 12 residues. Per the germline V gene, CDR1 is MNHEY and CDR2 is SMNVEV (reference sequence). The V gene lost 10 bases and the J gene lost 1 base, with 10 bases spanning the gap. CDR3 residues: CANQTGNTEAFF. CDR3 DNA sequence: TGTGCCAACCAAACAGGGAACACTGAAGCTTTCTTT.

On this clonotype itself: A much larger clone sits a single nucleotide away, making a read error possible. The gene calls are TRBV20-1 and TRBJ2-1, with 9 bases identical to TRBD2. This CDR3 contains 19 residues. After removal of 4 bases from V and 5 bases from J, the junction contained 21 bases not matched to a gene. Germline V gene lookup returns CDR1 DFQATT and CDR2 SNEGSKA (reference sequence). CDR3 bases: TGCAGTGCTACCCAGGATAGCGGGGGACCACTCGGGTCCCACAATGAGCAGTTCTTC. Its translation is CSATQDSGGPLGSHNEQFF.

CDR3 in DNA: TGCGCCAGCACCTGGACAGGGATGGCAGATACGCAGTATTTT. This gives the protein CASTWTGMADTQYF. The chain joins TRBV5-1 to TRBJ2-3; 8 bases line up with TRBD1. V lost 6 bases to trimming and J lost 4 bases; unmatched junction nucleotides: 7. Germline V gene lookup returns CDR1 SGHRS and CDR2 YFSETQ. CDR3 size: 14 residues. The full variable domain, rest sourced from reference TRBV5-1 and TRBJ2-3, is KAGVTQTPRYLIKTRGQQVTLSCSPISGHRSVSWYQQTPGQGLQFLFEYFSETQRNKGNFPGRFSGRQFSNSRSEMNVSTLELGDSALYLCASTWTGMADTQYFGPGTRLTVL.

This clonotype was seen more than once but under ten times. The rearrangement uses TRBV24-1 and TRBJ1-2; 12 positions match TRBD1. The J segment lost 3 bases and the V segment lost 6 bases, leaving 7 bases of the junction unmatched. The germline V gene has CDR1 KGHDR and CDR2 SFDVKD. The CDR3 contains 16 residues. CDR3 in amino acids: CATSSSGTGGDYGYTF. The CDR3 DNA reads TGTGCCACCAGTTCCTCCGGGACAGGGGGCGACTATGGCTACACCTTC.

There are a few counts of this clonotype. This chain uses TRBV5-1 with TRBJ2-1; a possible D gene is TRBD1 (5 bases). Trimming took 6 bases from V and 10 from J, leaving 17 bases between them. CDR3 size: 13 residues. In germline, CDR1 is SGHRS, CDR2 YFSETQ. The CDR3 sequence is CASTGLGQPEQFF. The CDR3 nucleotides read TGCGCCAGCACAGGGCTCGGGCAGCCGGAGCAGTTCTTC.

The rearrangement uses TRBV4-2 and TRBJ2-3; 7 nucleotides line up with TRBD2. Germline assignment: CDR1 LGHNA and CDR2 YNFKEQ. The trim removed 6 bases at V and 4 bases at J, leaving 10 bases unmatched. This CDR3 is 15 amino acids long. CDR3 DNA: TGTGCCAGCAGACGCGGTGGGGGGGAATCAGATACGCAGTATTTT. It specifies CASRRGGGESDTQYF.

This clonotype has just a few counts. The chain links TRBV3-1 to TRBJ2-3; the match to TRBD2 covers 9 bases. The trim removed 1 base at V and 0 bases at J, leaving 5 bases unmatched. The germline V gene has CDR1 LGHDT and CDR2 YNNKEL (reference sequence). This CDR3 comprises 17 residues. The CDR3 sequence: CASSQVLGTSSTDTQYF. The CDR3, as DNA: TGTGCCAGCAGCCAAGTTTTGGGGACTAGCAGCACAGATACGCAGTATTTT.

The chain couples TRBV4-1 to TRBJ2-7; a possible D gene is TRBD1 (6 bases). Per germline, CDR1 MGHRA and CDR2 YSYEKL. CDR3 length equals 15 residues. V lost 2 bases and J lost 7, with 18 bases in between. The CDR3 DNA follows: TGCGCCAGCAGCCAACCAGGACAGAGACTACGGGAGCAGTACTTC. Protein product: CASSQPGQRLREQYF.